This T cell receptor (beta chain) was captured by sequencing in a study of molecular identifiers for immune sequencing clone quantification. This clonotype was recorded at least ten times. Listed TCR primers, together with previously described methods, were used for the bulk TCR libraries. A single record per CDR3 protein comes from TCRdb applying MiXCR to the PCR reads. The sample yields hundreds of thousands of distinct CDR3 sequences, around 20% seen once. Germline assignment: CDR1 SGHVS and CDR2 FNYEAQ. This CDR3 comprises 14 residues. J gave up 3 bases and V 2 bases, and 2 bases lay outside the gene matches.

Sequencing was done on a sample of naive CD8+ T cells from blood, with Jurkat cell RNA spiked in. The subset was: FACS-sorted CD8+CD4-CCR7+CD45RA+ naive T cells. The sequence was obtained from a human donor in good health. Some libraries in this study had Jurkat cell RNA spiked in. The rearrangement joins TRBV7-6 to TRBJ2-7, with TRBD2 matching 9 bases. The DNA of the CDR3 is TGTGCCAGCAGCTTAAATAGCGGGGGCTACGAGCAGTACTTC. Translating it yields CASSLNSGGYEQYF. The full variable domain, with the rest looked up from reference TRBV7-6 and TRBJ2-7, is GAGVSQSPRYKVTKRGQDVALRCDPISGHVSLYWYRQALGQGPEFLTYFNYEAQQDKSGLPNDRFSAERPEGSISTLTIQRTEQRDSAMYRCASSLNSGGYEQYFGPGTRLTVT.